This is a list of T cell receptor beta chains from one sample in a study of blood T cell repertoires in COVID-19. Measured with immunoSEQ multiplex PCR; TCRdb has only the in-frame clones, and not every one. The table lists some 250,000 clones, about 68% of them singletons. The material sequenced was peripheral blood. Receptor source: a woman of 80 years or more with acute or convalescent COVID-19. Both conserved end residues are part of each CDR3. D genes are given only for firm matches. Not every row has a clone size; where given, it reads once, few, many or a size class.

j_call clone_size v_call d_call cdr3_aa cdr3_nt
TRBJ2-3 - TRBV20-1 - CSATLSDTQYF TGCAGTGCTACTCTTTCAGATACGCAGTATTTT
TRBJ2-1 - TRBV24-1 - CATSAADRNEQFF TGTGCCACCAGTGCCGCCGACAGGAATGAGCAGTTCTTC
TRBJ1-2 - TRBV7-9 TRBD1 CASSGRTGYGYTF TGTGCCAGCAGTGGTCGGACAGGCTATGGCTACACCTTC
TRBJ2-2 - TRBV27 - CASSPRRVRNTGELFF TGTGCCAGCAGTCCCCGGAGGGTGCGAAACACCGGGGAGCTGTTTTTT
TRBJ2-1 - TRBV6-6 TRBD1 CASSRGEPGQHRNEQFF TGTGCCAGCAGTCGAGGTGAACCGGGACAGCATCGAAATGAGCAGTTCTTC
TRBJ1-2 - TRBV6-2/TRBV6-3 - CASSGPSLARADYGYTF TGTGCCAGCAGCGGACCGTCCCTAGCCCGCGCCGACTATGGCTACACCTTC
TRBJ1-1 once TRBV4-1 TRBD1 CASSQSFRTGLGAFF TGCGCCAGCAGCCAGAGTTTTAGGACAGGGTTAGGAGCTTTCTTT
TRBJ1-4 - TRBV30 TRBD1 CAWSVTTGGWEKLFF TGTGCCTGGAGTGTCACGACAGGGGGTTGGGAAAAACTGTTTTTT
TRBJ2-6 - TRBV30 - CAWSVRGSGANVLTF TGTGCCTGGAGTGTAAGGGGCTCCGGGGCCAACGTCCTGACTTTC
TRBJ2-2 - TRBV15 TRBD2 CATSTLGLAGTNTGELFF TGTGCCACCAGCACGCTTGGACTAGCGGGCACGAACACCGGGGAGCTGTTTTTT
TRBJ1-3 - TRBV20-1 - CSASRGMGAGPRNTIYF TGCAGTGCTAGTAGGGGGATGGGGGCTGGGCCCCGAAACACCATATATTTT
TRBJ2-1 - TRBV2 TRBD1 CASSELRGRSYNEQFF TGTGCCAGCAGTGAATTGAGGGGGCGGTCCTACAATGAGCAGTTCTTC
TRBJ1-2 - TRBV5-4 - CASSYLAPRVGGYTF TGTGCCAGCAGTTATTTGGCTCCCAGGGTGGGAGGCTACACCTTC
TRBJ1-2 - TRBV19 TRBD1 CASRRQGEGVLGYTF TGTGCCAGTAGGAGACAGGGAGAAGGGGTTCTTGGCTACACCTTC
TRBJ2-3 - TRBV5-5 - CASSLAPDSRLDTQYF TGTGCCAGCAGCTTAGCCCCGGACAGTCGGTTAGATACGCAGTATTTT
TRBJ2-1 - TRBV5-6 TRBD2 CASSRRLAGDTEQFF TGTGCCAGCAGCCGTCGACTAGCGGGAGATACTGAGCAGTTCTTC
TRBJ2-4 - TRBV19 TRBD1 CASNADRAKNIQYF TGTGCCAGTAACGCGGACAGGGCTAAAAACATTCAGTACTTC
TRBJ1-1 once TRBV12-3/TRBV12-4 - CASSFDYEAFF TGTGCCAGCAGTTTTGACTATGAAGCTTTCTTT